The next 15 T cell receptor beta chains were all read from a single sample in a study of blood T cell repertoires in COVID-19. This table comes from immunoSEQ multiplex PCR, and its TCRdb copy is limited to in-frame clones, with some not included. This sample has about 130,000 clones, with about 80% found just once. The material sequenced was peripheral blood. The receptor set was obtained from a man aged 55 to 69 with acute or convalescent COVID-19.

The chain carries TRBV19 and TRBJ2-1; TRBD2 agrees at 9 bases. Germline CDR1 is LNHDA and CDR2 is SQIVND (reference sequence). The CDR3 contains 14 residues. After removal of 7 bases from V and 4 bases from J, the junction contained 5 bases not matched to a gene. CDR3 region: CASKIAGDYNEQFF. The CDR3 DNA sequence: TGTGCCAGTAAAATAGCGGGAGATTACAATGAGCAGTTCTTC.

The chain joins TRBV7-8 to TRBJ2-7, with D possibly TRBD1 on 6 matching bases. The CDR3 has 13 residues. Germline V lookup: CDR1 SGHVS, CDR2 FQNEAQ. V shed 0 bases and J shed 4 bases, with 7 bases lying between them. For the CDR3, the DNA is TGTGCCAGCAGCTTAGCACAGGGTTACGAGCAGTACTTC. It specifies CASSLAQGYEQYF.

The chain employs TRBV2 and TRBJ2-1; 14 nucleotides match TRBD2. The CDR3 is 15 amino acids. The J segment lost 10 bases and the V segment lost 10 bases, leaving 12 bases of the junction unmatched. Germline CDR1 reads SNHLY; CDR2 reads FYNNEI. As DNA, the CDR3 is TGTGCCACTTCCGGGACTAGCGGGAGTTATGAGGAGCAGTTCTTC. Translation gives CATSGTSGSYEEQFF.

CDR3 nucleotide sequence: TGTGCCAGCAGCGTTTTTGCGGGAGGATACACAGATACGCAGTATTTT. It is translated as CASSVFAGGYTDTQYF. The V and J genes are TRBV9 and TRBJ2-3, with 8 positions matching TRBD2. CDR3 length: 16 residues. With 2 bases clipped from V and 2 bases from J, the junction kept 7 bases outside the gene matches. The germline CDR1 and CDR2 sequences are SGDLS and YYNGEE. Using reference TRBV9 and TRBJ2-3 for the parts outside the CDR3, the full variable domain is DSGVTQTPKHLITATGQRVTLRCSPRSGDLSVYWYQQSLDQGLQFLIQYYNGEERAKGNILERFSAQQFPDLHSELNLSSLELGDSALYFCASSVFAGGYTDTQYFGPGTRLTVL.

This sequence joins TRBV28 and TRBJ2-1; a weak D match, TRBD1 (5 bases). Deletions cut 6 bases from V and 7 bases from J, with 10 bases between. The CDR3 length is 12 residues. Germline loops: CDR1 MDHEN, CDR2 SYDVKM. This CDR3 is CASRSGANEQFF. CDR3 sequence (DNA): TGTGCCAGCAGGTCTGGGGCAAATGAGCAGTTCTTC.

The chain has TRBV4-1 and TRBJ2-7; no clear D gene. Trimming removed 0 bases from V and 6 bases from J, with 3 bases in between. This CDR3 spans 11 amino acids. Germline lookup yields CDR1 MGHRA and CDR2 YSYEKL. The DNA of the CDR3 is TGCGCCAGCAGCCAAGACGGCGAGCAGTACTTC. Protein sequence: CASSQDGEQYF.

A few counts support this clone. The chain links TRBV6-5 to TRBJ1-1; D is unclear. V dropped 0 bases and J dropped 5 bases, with 10 bases sitting between them. Germline assignment: CDR1 MNHEY and CDR2 SVGAGI. CDR3 size: 14 residues. CDR3 amino acids: CASSYSASRTEAFF. CDR3 coding DNA: TGTGCCAGCAGTTACTCCGCCTCGCGTACTGAAGCTTTCTTT.

This chain uses TRBV15 with TRBJ1-2, with D maybe TRBD1 (6 bases). Trimming stripped 1 base from V and 8 bases from J, with 14 bases between. CDR1 and CDR2 (germline): LNHNV, YYDKDF (reference sequence). This CDR3 has 14 residues. CDR3 in amino acids: CATSRAQGHTGYTF. In DNA, the CDR3 is TGTGCCACCAGCAGAGCCCAGGGGCATACGGGCTACACCTTC.

The rearrangement uses TRBV7-6 and TRBJ1-5, with D possibly being TRBD1 (5 bases). The CDR3 consists of 15 residues. Trimming left V 5 bases short and J 5 bases short, with 16 bases between. Germline assignment: CDR1 SGHVS and CDR2 FNYEAQ. Here the CDR3 reads CASSPRTGTDQPQHF. The CDR3 DNA is TGTGCCAGCAGCCCCCGGACCGGGACTGATCAGCCCCAGCATTTT.

This clone was recorded once. This chain connects TRBV5-8 to TRBJ1-6; TRBD1 matches at 8 bases. The CDR3 has 14 residues. Germline V gene sequence: CDR1 SGHTS, CDR2 YDEGEE. With 2 bases clipped from V and 9 bases from J, the junction kept 4 bases outside the gene matches. The DNA of the CDR3 is TGTGCCAGCAGCTTAGGACAGGGCTTTTCACCCCTCCACTTT. Amino acids: CASSLGQGFSPLHF.

The rearrangement links TRBV27 to TRBJ2-2, with a weak D call TRBD1 (5 bases). Germline V lookup: CDR1 MNHEY, CDR2 SMNVEV (reference sequence). V was trimmed by 6 bases and J by 2 bases, leaving 10 bases between them. The CDR3 length is 14 residues. The CDR3 coding sequence is TGTGCCAGCAGGCAGGGAAGAAACACCGGGGAGCTGTTTTTT. Translation gives CASRQGRNTGELFF.

This chain uses TRBV6-5 with TRBJ2-5, with 8 bases aligning to TRBD2. The germline gives CDR1 MNHEY, CDR2 SVGAGI. The CDR3 length is 14 residues. Trimming cost V 0 bases and J 10 bases; bases outside gene matches: 7. The CDR3 sequence: CASSYSGTRGVQYF. The CDR3 coding sequence is TGTGCCAGCAGTTACTCGGGGACTAGGGGCGTCCAGTACTTC.

This clone was observed at least ten times. The V gene is TRBV7-9, the J gene TRBJ1-2; D unresolved. This CDR3 region has 13 residues. Germline CDR1 reads SEHNR; CDR2 reads FQNEAQ (reference sequence). The germline V and J ends were trimmed by 2 bases and 7 bases, with 11 bases remaining between them. CDR3 nucleotides: TGTGCCAGCAGCTTAAACATACGGGGTGGCTACACCTTC. Translated, it gives CASSLNIRGGYTF.

The chain uses TRBV29-1 and TRBJ2-3; D is possibly TRBD2 (5 bases). This CDR3 spans 12 amino acids. Per the germline V gene, CDR1 is SQVTM and CDR2 is ANQGSEA. Deletions cut 4 bases from V and 3 bases from J, with 8 bases between. The CDR3 bases are TGCAGCGTTGCCCGGGGAACAGATACGCAGTATTTT. Translated, it gives CSVARGTDTQYF.

This chain joins TRBV28 and TRBJ1-1; D might be TRBD1 (6 bases). The V gene's germline CDR1 is MDHEN and CDR2 SYDVKM. V was clipped by 6 bases and J by 0 bases, with 11 bases between them. The CDR3 is 14 amino acids. CDR3 sequence reads: CASRLTGMNTEAFF. The DNA for the CDR3 is TGTGCCAGCAGACTTACAGGGATGAACACTGAAGCTTTCTTT.